Below, one T cell receptor (beta chain) is given with its context. Its matching antigen is unknown. This entry is derived from a study of cytomegalovirus exposure and HLA in healthy donors. CDR1 is SGHVS, CDR2 FQNEAQ, per germline. The CDR3 length is 15 residues. Trimming at V came to 4 bases and at J to 3 bases, leaving 4 bases not matched to a gene. Primers: 60 Vbeta forward and 13 Jbeta reverse. Assay used: immunoSEQ multiplex PCR; TCRdb lists only in-frame clones, some missing. The sample carries roughly 150,000 clones, roughly 80% recorded once. Findings and caveats of the study: An ancestry cluster, one associated with Asian ancestry, reportedly showed fewer N-insertions than the approximately 660-donor mean in a later analysis. The study labeled 164 TCR beta chains cytomegalovirus-associated. In a later analysis, HLA-associated beta chains showed higher expansion and lower generation probabilities than comparable chains.

Material for sequencing was PBMCs. This receptor was identified in a male donor in good health and CMV-seropositive. The rearrangement links TRBV7-8 to TRBJ2-5, with 11 bases lining up with TRBD1. CDR3: CASSYRDRGKETQYF. CDR3 DNA sequence: TGTGCCAGCAGCTATCGGGACAGGGGGAAAGAGACCCAGTACTTC.